One sample yielded the 7 T cell receptor beta chains listed below, sequenced in a study of CD8 T cells in Susac syndrome. 0.5 to 1 ug RNA was reverse transcribed with random hexamers. TCRdb reanalysed the immunoSEQ multiplex PCR reads using MiXCR and keeps one entry per CDR3 protein. Altogether 300,000 to 350,000 distinct CDR3 sequences are present, around 92% being singletons, with the ten largest covering less than 0.08%. Sequences were obtained from CD4+ T cells from PBMCs. These TCRs come from a human donor with multiple sclerosis.

The chain carries TRBV5-4 and TRBJ2-2; weak D call: TRBD2 (6 bases). Germline V gene lookup returns CDR1 SGHNT and CDR2 YYREEE (reference sequence). The CDR3 sequence is 15 residues long. Trimming took 1 base from V and 1 from J, leaving 8 bases between them. DNA for the CDR3: TGTGCCAGCAGCTTGCGACTAGGGAACACCGGGGAGCTGTTTTTT. Protein: CASSLRLGNTGELFF. The full variable domain, in which reference TRBV5-4 and TRBJ2-2 provide the parts outside the CDR3, is ETGVTQSPTHLIKTRGQQVTLRCSSQSGHNTVSWYQQALGQGPQFIFQYYREEENGRGNFPPRFSGLQFPNYSSELNVNALELDDSALYLCASSLRLGNTGELFFGEGSRLTVL.

The V call is TRBV18, the J call TRBJ1-2; D may be TRBD1 (6 bases). The CDR3 contains 16 residues. V lost 5 bases and J lost 7, with 23 bases in between. The germline gives CDR1 KGHSH, CDR2 LQKENI. This CDR3 reads CASSEMGHALRSGYTF. CDR3 nucleotide sequence: TGTGCCAGCTCAGAGATGGGACACGCCCTGAGGAGTGGCTACACCTTC.

This clonotype was counted only a few times. The chain has TRBV6-5 and TRBJ1-2, with a tentative D call TRBD1 (6 bases). V was pared by 5 bases and J by 4 bases, with 11 bases between. CDR3 length: 13 amino acids. CDR1 and CDR2 (germline): MNHEY, SVGAGI. CDR3 coding DNA: TGTGCCAGCAGTGACAGGCTTGCCTATGGCTACACCTTC. Protein: CASSDRLAYGYTF.

The CDR3 DNA is TGTGCCAGCAGCCATGCTAGGTTCGCCGGGGAGCTGTTTTTT. Its protein product is CASSHARFAGELFF. This sequence joins TRBV4-2 and TRBJ2-2; D gene uncertain. Germline values: CDR1 LGHNA, CDR2 YNFKEQ. V lost 3 bases and J lost 6, with 11 bases in between. The CDR3 length is 14 residues.

This chain links TRBV9 with TRBJ2-5; maybe TRBD2 (5 bases). The germline V and J ends were trimmed by 0 bases and 1 base, with 10 bases remaining between them. This CDR3 comprises 15 residues. Germline-derived CDR1 and CDR2 are SGDLS and YYNGEE. CDR3 sequence: CASSVDSGPQETQYF. The CDR3 coding sequence is TGTGCCAGCAGCGTAGACAGCGGCCCCCAAGAGACCCAGTACTTC.

The chain recombines TRBV3-1 with TRBJ2-5; D is possibly TRBD1 (5 bases). The CDR3 is 15 amino acids. The germline V gene has CDR1 LGHDT and CDR2 YNNKEL (reference sequence). V lost 0 bases to trimming and J lost 3 bases, with 11 bases between them. CDR3 sequence: CASSQDVRREETQYF. The CDR3 DNA follows: TGTGCCAGCAGCCAAGACGTTCGCAGGGAAGAGACCCAGTACTTC.

The chain recombines TRBV20-1 with TRBJ2-4; D unclear. V was cut by 2 bases and J by 4 bases, with 9 bases left in between. The germline gives CDR1 DFQATT, CDR2 SNEGSKA (reference sequence). This CDR3 region has 13 residues. The chain's CDR3 is CSARYTEKNIQYF. The CDR3 DNA reads as TGCAGTGCTAGATATACAGAAAAAAACATTCAGTACTTC.